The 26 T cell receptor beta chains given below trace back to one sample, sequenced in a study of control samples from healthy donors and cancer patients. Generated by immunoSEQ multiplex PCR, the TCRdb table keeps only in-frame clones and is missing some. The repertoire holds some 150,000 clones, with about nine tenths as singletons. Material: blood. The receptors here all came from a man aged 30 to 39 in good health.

Here the CDR3 reads CAISDSWTEANYGYTF. The CDR3, as DNA: TGTGCCATCAGTGACTCCTGGACTGAAGCTAACTATGGCTACACCTTC. The rearrangement joins TRBV10-3 to TRBJ1-2; no clear D gene. Germline CDR1 reads ENHRY; CDR2 reads SYGVKD. Trimming removed 3 bases at V and 0 bases at J, with 14 bases between. The CDR3 extends over 16 amino acids.

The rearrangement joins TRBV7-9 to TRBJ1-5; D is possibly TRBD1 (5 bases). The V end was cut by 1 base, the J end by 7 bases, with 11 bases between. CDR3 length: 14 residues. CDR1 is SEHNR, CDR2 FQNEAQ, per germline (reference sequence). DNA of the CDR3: TGTGCCAGCAGCTTAGACGGGGACGGACAGCCCCAGCATTTT. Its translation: CASSLDGDGQPQHF.

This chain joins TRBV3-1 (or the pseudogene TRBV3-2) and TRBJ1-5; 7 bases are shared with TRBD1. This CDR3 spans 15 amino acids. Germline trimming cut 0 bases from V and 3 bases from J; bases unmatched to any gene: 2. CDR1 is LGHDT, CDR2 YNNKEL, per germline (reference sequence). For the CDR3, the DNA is TGTGCCAGCAGCCAAGATAAGGGGGCCAATCAGCCCCAGCATTTT. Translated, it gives CASSQDKGANQPQHF.

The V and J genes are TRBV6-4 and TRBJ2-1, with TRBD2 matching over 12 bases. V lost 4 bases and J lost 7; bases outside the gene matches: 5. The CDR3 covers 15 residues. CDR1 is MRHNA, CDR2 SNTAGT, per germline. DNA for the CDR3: TGTGCCAGCAGTGTCGCTAGCGGGGGGGAAAATGAGCAGTTCTTC. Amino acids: CASSVASGGENEQFF.

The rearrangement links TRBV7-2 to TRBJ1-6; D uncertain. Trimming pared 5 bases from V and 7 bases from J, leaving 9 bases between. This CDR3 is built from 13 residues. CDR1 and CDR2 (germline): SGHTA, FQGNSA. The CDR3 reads CASSEVRNSPLHF. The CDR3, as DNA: TGTGCCAGCAGCGAGGTCAGGAATTCACCCCTCCACTTT. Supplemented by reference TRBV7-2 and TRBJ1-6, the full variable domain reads GAGVSQSPSNKVTEKGKDVELRCDPISGHTALYWYRQSLGQGLEFLIYFQGNSAPDKSGLPSDRFSAERTGGSVSTLTIQRTQQEDSAVYLCASSEVRNSPLHFGNGTRLTVT.

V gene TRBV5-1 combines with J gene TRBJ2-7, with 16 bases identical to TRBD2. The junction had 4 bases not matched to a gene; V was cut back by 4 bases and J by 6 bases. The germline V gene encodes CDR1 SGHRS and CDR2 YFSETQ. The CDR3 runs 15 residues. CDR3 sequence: CASSLGTSGGAEQYF. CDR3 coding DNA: TGCGCCAGCAGCCTGGGGACTAGCGGGGGGGCCGAGCAGTACTTC.

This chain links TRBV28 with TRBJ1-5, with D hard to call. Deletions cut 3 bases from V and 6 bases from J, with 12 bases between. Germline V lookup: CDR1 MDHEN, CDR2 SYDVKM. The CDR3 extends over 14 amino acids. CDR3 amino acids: CASSLGSSGQPQHF. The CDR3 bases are TGTGCCAGCAGTTTGGGAAGTTCTGGTCAGCCCCAGCATTTT.

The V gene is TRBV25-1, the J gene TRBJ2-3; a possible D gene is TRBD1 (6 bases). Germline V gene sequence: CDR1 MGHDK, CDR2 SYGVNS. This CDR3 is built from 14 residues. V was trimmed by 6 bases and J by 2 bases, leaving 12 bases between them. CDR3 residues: CASSPWTDTDTQYF. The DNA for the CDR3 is TGTGCCAGCAGCCCATGGACAGACACAGATACGCAGTATTTT.

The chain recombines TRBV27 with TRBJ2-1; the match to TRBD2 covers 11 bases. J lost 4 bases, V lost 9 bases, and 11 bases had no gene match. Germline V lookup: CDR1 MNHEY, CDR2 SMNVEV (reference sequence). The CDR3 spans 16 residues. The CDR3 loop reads CASARRGLAEYNEQFF. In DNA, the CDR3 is TGTGCCAGTGCCCGAAGGGGACTAGCGGAGTACAATGAGCAGTTCTTC.

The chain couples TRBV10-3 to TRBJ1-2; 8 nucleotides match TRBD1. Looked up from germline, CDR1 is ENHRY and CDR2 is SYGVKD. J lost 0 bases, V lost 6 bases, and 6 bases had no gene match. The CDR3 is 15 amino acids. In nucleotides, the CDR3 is TGTGCCATCAGAACCGACAGGGGCGCTAACTATGGCTACACCTTC. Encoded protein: CAIRTDRGANYGYTF.

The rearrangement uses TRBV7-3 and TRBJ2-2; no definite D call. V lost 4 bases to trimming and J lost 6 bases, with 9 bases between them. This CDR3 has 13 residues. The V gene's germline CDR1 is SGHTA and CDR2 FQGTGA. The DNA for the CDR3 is TGTGCCAGCAGCTCCCCTTCGCCCGGGGAGCTGTTTTTT. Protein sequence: CASSSPSPGELFF. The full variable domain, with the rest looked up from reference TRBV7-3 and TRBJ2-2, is GAGVSQTPSNKVTEKGKYVELRCDPISGHTALYWYRQSLGQGPEFLIYFQGTGAADDSGLPNDRFFAVRPEGSVSTLKIQRTERGDSAVYLCASSSPSPGELFFGEGSRLTVL.

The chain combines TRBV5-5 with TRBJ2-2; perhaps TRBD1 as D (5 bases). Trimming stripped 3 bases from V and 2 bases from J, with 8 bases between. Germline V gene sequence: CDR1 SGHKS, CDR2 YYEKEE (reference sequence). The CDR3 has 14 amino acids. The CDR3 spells CASSWGVNTGELFF. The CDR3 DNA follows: TGTGCCAGCAGCTGGGGCGTAAACACCGGGGAGCTGTTTTTT.

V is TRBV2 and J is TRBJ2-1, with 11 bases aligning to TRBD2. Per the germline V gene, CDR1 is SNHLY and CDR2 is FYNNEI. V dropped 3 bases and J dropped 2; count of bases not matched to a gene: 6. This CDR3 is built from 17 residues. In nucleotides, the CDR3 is TGTGCCAGCAGTGACCTTGTAGCGGGGGGGACCTACAATGAGCAGTTCTTC. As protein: CASSDLVAGGTYNEQFF.

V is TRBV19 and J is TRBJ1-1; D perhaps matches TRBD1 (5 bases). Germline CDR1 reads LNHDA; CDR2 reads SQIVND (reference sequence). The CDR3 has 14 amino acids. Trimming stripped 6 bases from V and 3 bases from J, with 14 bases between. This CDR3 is CASSRGRADTEAFF. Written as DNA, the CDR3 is TGTGCCAGTAGCCGGGGACGAGCGGACACTGAAGCTTTCTTT.

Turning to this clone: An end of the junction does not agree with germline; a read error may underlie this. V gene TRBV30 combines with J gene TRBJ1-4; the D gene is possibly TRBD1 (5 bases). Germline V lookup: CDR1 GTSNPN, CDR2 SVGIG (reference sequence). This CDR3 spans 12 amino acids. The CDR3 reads CAWSDHLGTGTF. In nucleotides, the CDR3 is TGTGCCTGGAGTGACCACCTCGGGACGGGTACTTTT.

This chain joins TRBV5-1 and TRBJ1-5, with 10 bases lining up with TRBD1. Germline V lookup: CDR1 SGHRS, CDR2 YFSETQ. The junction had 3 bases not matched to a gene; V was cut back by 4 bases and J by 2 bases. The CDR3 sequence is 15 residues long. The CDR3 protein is CASSKGTGGNQPQHF. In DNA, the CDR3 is TGCGCCAGCAGCAAGGGGACAGGGGGCAATCAGCCCCAGCATTTT. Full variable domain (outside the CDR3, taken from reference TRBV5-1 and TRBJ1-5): KAGVTQTPRYLIKTRGQQVTLSCSPISGHRSVSWYQQTPGQGLQFLFEYFSETQRNKGNFPGRFSGRQFSNSRSEMNVSTLELGDSALYLCASSKGTGGNQPQHFGDGTRLSIL.

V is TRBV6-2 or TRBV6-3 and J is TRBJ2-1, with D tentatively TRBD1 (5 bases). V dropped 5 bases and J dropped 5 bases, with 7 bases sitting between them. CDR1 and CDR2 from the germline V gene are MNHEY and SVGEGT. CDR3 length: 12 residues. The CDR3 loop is CASSAGNNEQFF. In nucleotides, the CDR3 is TGTGCCAGCAGTGCAGGGAACAATGAGCAGTTCTTC.

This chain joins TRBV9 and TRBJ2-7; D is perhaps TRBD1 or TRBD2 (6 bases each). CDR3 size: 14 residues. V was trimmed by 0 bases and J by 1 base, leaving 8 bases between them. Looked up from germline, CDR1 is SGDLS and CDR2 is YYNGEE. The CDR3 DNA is TGTGCCAGCAGCGTAGCGGGGGCATCCTACGAGCAGTACTTC. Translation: CASSVAGASYEQYF.

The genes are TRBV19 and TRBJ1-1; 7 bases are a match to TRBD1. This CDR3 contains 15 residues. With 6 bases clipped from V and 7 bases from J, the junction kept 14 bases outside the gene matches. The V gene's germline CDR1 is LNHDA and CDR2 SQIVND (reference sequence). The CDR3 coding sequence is TGTGCCAGTAGGGTACAGGGGCGCTCATATTATGAAGCTTTCTTT. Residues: CASRVQGRSYYEAFF.

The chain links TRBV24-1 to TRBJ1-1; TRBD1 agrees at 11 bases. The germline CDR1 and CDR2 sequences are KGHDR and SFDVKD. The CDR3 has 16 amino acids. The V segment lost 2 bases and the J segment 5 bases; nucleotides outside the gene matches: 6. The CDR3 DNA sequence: TGTGCCACCAGTGATTCGAAGGGACAGGGGGTTACTGAAGCTTTCTTT. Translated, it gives CATSDSKGQGVTEAFF.

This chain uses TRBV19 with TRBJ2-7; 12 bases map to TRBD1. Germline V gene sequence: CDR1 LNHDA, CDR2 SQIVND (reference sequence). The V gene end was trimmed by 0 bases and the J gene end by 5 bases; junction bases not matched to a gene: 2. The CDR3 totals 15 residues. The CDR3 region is CASSIDGTGGDEQYF. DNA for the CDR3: TGTGCCAGTAGTATAGATGGGACAGGGGGCGACGAGCAGTACTTC.

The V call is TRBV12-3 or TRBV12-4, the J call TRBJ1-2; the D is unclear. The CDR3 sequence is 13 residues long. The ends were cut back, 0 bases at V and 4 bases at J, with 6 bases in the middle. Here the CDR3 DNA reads TGTGCCAGCAGTTTAGCCTACTTCTATGGCTACACCTTC. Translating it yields CASSLAYFYGYTF.

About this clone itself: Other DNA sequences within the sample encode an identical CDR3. CDR3 bases: TGTGCCAGCAGCTTAGTTGATCAGCCCCAGCATTTT. Its protein product is CASSLVDQPQHF. The chain combines TRBV7-9 with TRBJ1-5; D is ambiguous. The CDR3 spans 12 residues. The V gene lost 1 base and the J gene lost 5 bases, with 3 bases spanning the gap. CDR1 SEHNR and CDR2 FQNEAQ come from the germline V gene (reference sequence).

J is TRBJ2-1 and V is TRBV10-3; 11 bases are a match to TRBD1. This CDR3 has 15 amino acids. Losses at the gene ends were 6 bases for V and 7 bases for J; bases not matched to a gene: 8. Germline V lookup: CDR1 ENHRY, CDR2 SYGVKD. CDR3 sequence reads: CAIRSGTGGWNEQFF. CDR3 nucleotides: TGTGCCATCAGATCCGGGACAGGGGGTTGGAATGAGCAGTTCTTC.

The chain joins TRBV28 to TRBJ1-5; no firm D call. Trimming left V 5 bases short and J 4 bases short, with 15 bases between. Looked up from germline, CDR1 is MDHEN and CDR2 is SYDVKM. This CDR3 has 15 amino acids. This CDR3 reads CASSIDGVANQPQHF. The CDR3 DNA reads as TGTGCCAGCAGTATAGACGGAGTAGCGAATCAGCCCCAGCATTTT. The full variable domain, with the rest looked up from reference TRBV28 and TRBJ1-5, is DVKVTQSSRYLVKRTGEKVFLECVQDMDHENMFWYRQDPGLGLRLIYFSYDVKMKEKGDIPEGYSVSREKKERFSLILESASTNQTSMYLCASSIDGVANQPQHFGDGTRLSIL.

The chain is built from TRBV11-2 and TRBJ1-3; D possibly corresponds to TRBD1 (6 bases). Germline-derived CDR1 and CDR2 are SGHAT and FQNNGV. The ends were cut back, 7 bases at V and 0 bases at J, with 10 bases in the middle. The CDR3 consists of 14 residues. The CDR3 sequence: CASTRTASGNTIYF. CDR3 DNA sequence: TGTGCCAGCACCAGGACAGCCTCTGGAAACACCATATATTTT.